The 10 T cell receptor beta chains presented below share a single source sample, sequenced in a study of cytomegalovirus exposure and HLA in healthy donors. The PCR made use of 60 Vbeta and 13 Jbeta primers. The protocol was immunoSEQ multiplex PCR, while the TCRdb copy is restricted to in-frame clones and leaves out a portion. The table records 150,000 to 200,000 clones, 70% to 90% of them present only once. Sequences were obtained from PBMCs. Receptors originate from a woman in her late teens or twenties in good health and CMV-seronegative.

This clone was seen only once. This chain connects TRBV27 to TRBJ2-1, with 12 nucleotides matching TRBD2. The CDR3 has 15 amino acids. Per germline, CDR1 MNHEY and CDR2 SMNVEV (reference sequence). Losses at the gene ends were 0 bases for V and 6 bases for J; bases not matched to a gene: 0. CDR3 coding DNA: TGTGCCAGCAGTTTATCGGGACTAGCGGGCAATGAGCAGTTCTTC. Residues: CASSLSGLAGNEQFF.

The sample holds one count of this clone. This chain links TRBV6-1 with TRBJ2-5; 13 positions agree with TRBD2. Germline CDR1 MNHNS, CDR2 SASEGT. The V and J ends lost 8 bases and 5 bases, in that order; junction bases with no gene match: 5. There are 14 residues in the CDR3. The CDR3 bases are TGTGCCAGCGCGACTAGCGGGAGGCACGAGACCCAGTACTTC. Its protein is CASATSGRHETQYF.

The CDR3: CASSLSGDTYNEQFF. CDR3 coding DNA: TGTGCCAGCAGCTTGAGCGGGGACACCTACAATGAGCAGTTCTTC. The rearrangement links TRBV5-6 to TRBJ2-1; weak D call: TRBD2 (7 bases). The CDR3 is 15 residues long. Deletions cut 1 base from V and 2 bases from J, with 10 bases between. Per the germline V gene, CDR1 is SGHDT and CDR2 is YYEEEE.

There are a few counts of this clone. The junction differs from germline at one of its ends, possibly a read error. V usage is TRBV18 and J usage is TRBJ2-2, with 9 positions matching TRBD1. Germline CDR1 KGHSH, CDR2 LQKENI. The CDR3 extends over 14 amino acids. The CDR3 DNA follows: TGTGCCAGCCCACCACAGGGGGCTACCGGGGAGCTGTTTTTT. Amino acid sequence: CASPPQGATGELFF. The full variable domain, rest sourced from reference TRBV18 and TRBJ2-2, is NAGVMQNPRHLVRRRGQEARLRCSPMKGHSHVYWYRQLPEEGLKFMVYLQKENIIDESGMPKERFSAEFPKEGPSILRIQQVVRGDSAAYFCASPPQGATGELFFGEGSRLTVL.

The V gene is TRBV9, the J gene TRBJ2-3; possible D gene TRBD2, 6 bases. CDR1 SGDLS and CDR2 YYNGEE come from the germline V gene. The CDR3 has 17 amino acids. The V end was cut by 0 bases, the J end by 0 bases, with 14 bases between. Written as DNA, the CDR3 is TGTGCCAGCAGCGTAGTGGTAGCGGACTTTAGCACAGATACGCAGTATTTT. Translating it yields CASSVVVADFSTDTQYF.

The chain is built from TRBV7-2 and TRBJ1-1, with 9 bases that match TRBD1. The V and J ends lost 5 bases and 4 bases, in that order; junction bases with no gene match: 8. In germline, CDR1 is SGHTA, CDR2 FQGNSA. The CDR3 is 15 residues long. CDR3 protein: CASSLVGDRVTEAFF. CDR3 nucleotides: TGTGCCAGCAGCCTCGTGGGGGACAGGGTCACTGAAGCTTTCTTT.

The chain carries TRBV4-1 and TRBJ2-7; 8 nucleotides align to TRBD1. V was clipped by 0 bases and J by 6 bases; unmatched bases: 10. The CDR3 spans 16 residues. Germline assignment: CDR1 MGHRA and CDR2 YSYEKL. CDR3 nucleotides: TGCGCCAGCAGCCAAGATTTGCGGACAGGGCGGGTCGAGCAGTACTTC. Its translation: CASSQDLRTGRVEQYF.

The CDR3 sequence: CASRQPWGLSYGYTF. The DNA for the CDR3 is TGTGCCAGCAGACAGCCGTGGGGGCTAAGCTATGGCTACACCTTC. This chain connects TRBV11-2 to TRBJ1-2; tentative D call: TRBD1 (6 bases). Germline values: CDR1 SGHAT, CDR2 FQNNGV. This CDR3 has 15 residues. The V end lost 6 bases, the J end lost 4 bases, and 18 bases lay between the germline ends.

The V and J genes are TRBV29-1 and TRBJ1-2; tentatively, D is TRBD1 (6 bases). From germline, CDR1 is SQVTM and CDR2 ANQGSEA. The CDR3 is 13 amino acids. Trimming took 0 bases from V and 1 from J, leaving 6 bases between them. The DNA of the CDR3 is TGCAGCGTTGAAGACAGGGGTAACTATGGCTACACCTTC. Residues: CSVEDRGNYGYTF. Filled out from reference TRBV29-1 and TRBJ1-2, the complete variable domain reads SAVISQKPSRDICQRGTSLTIQCQVDSQVTMMFWYRQQPGQSLTLIATANQGSEATYESGFVIDKFPISRPNLTFSTLTVSNMSPEDSSIYLCSVEDRGNYGYTFGSGTRLTVV.

The chain joins TRBV4-3 to TRBJ2-2, with TRBD2 as a possible D gene (5 bases). V lost 0 bases and J lost 4, with 18 bases in between. The CDR3 is 18 amino acids. Germline V gives CDR1 LGHNA, CDR2 YSLEER. The CDR3 DNA reads TGCGCCAGCAGCCAAGATTCTGGTGGAGGAGCCTTCACCGGGGAGCTGTTTTTT. Translation: CASSQDSGGGAFTGELFF.